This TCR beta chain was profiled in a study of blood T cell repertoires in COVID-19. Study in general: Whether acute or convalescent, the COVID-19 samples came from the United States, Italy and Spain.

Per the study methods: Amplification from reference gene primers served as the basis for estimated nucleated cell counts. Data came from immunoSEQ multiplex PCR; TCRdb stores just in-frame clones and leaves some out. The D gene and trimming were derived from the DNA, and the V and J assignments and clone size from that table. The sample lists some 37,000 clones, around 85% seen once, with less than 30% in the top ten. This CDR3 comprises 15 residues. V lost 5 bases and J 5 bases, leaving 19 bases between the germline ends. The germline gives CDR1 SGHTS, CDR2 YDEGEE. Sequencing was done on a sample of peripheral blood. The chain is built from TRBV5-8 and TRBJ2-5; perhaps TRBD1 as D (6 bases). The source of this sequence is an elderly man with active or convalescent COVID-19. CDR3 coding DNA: TGTGCCAGCAGACCGCGTGTGGGGGCATGGGAGACCCAGTACTTC. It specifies CASRPRVGAWETQYF.